The following is a T cell receptor (beta chain) sequence with its context. A much larger clone sits a single nucleotide away, making a read error possible. Since the CDR3 does not end with the conserved phenylalanine or tryptophan, this likely comes from a read error. The DNA is left out, because the CDR3 cannot be placed on it with certainty; the CDR3 is given as TCRdb lists it. This sample is part of a study of molecular identifiers for immune sequencing clone quantification. TCRdb analysed the PCR reads with MiXCR anew, one entry per CDR3 protein. Here the sample spans 35,000 to 45,000 distinct CDR3 sequences, about a fifth being singletons. This TCR derives from a human donor in good health. Some libraries in this study had Jurkat cell RNA spiked in. The sample was naive CD8+ T cells from blood, with Jurkat cell RNA spiked in. As to subset: FACS-sorted CD8+CD4-CCR7+CD45RA+ naive T cells.

This CDR3 reads CASSSPDRVL. This chain connects TRBV19 to TRBJ2-4; TRBD1 was called by the table and not checked on the DNA. CDR1 LNHDA and CDR2 SQIVND come from the germline V gene (reference sequence). The CDR3 is 10 residues long, counting both termini.